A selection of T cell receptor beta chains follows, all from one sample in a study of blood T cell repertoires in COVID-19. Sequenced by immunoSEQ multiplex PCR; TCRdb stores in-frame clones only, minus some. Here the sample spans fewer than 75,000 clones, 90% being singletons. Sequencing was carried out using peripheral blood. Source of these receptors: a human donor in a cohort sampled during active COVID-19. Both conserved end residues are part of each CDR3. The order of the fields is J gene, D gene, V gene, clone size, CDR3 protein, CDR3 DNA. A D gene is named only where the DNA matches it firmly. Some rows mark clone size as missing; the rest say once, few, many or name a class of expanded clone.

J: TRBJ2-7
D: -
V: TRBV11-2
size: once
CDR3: CASSLVVNTYEQYF
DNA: TGTGCCAGCAGCTTAGTTGTTAACACCTACGAGCAGTACTTC

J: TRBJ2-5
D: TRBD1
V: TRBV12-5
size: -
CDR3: CASGLFRDRVETQYF
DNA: TGTGCTAGTGGCCTGTTCCGGGACAGGGTGGAGACCCAGTACTTC

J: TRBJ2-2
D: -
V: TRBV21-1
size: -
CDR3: CASSRTSGEIGGELFF
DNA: TGTGCCAGCAGCCGGACTAGCGGAGAAATAGGCGGGGAGCTGTTTTTT

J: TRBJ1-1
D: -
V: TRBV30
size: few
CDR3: CAWSRGGNGAEAFF
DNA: TGTGCCTGGAGTAGGGGGGGGAACGGTGCTGAAGCTTTCTTT

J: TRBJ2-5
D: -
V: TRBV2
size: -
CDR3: CASTLVRGQETQYF
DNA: TGTGCCAGCACTTTGGTAAGGGGTCAAGAGACCCAGTACTTC

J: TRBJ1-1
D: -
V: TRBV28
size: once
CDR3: CASSSSENRDPTTEAFF
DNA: TGTGCCAGCAGTTCAAGTGAGAACAGGGACCCGACCACTGAAGCTTTCTTT

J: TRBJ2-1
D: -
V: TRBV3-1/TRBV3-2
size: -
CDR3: CASSQDRGRHEQFF
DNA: TGTGCCAGCAGCCAAGACAGGGGACGACATGAGCAGTTCTTC

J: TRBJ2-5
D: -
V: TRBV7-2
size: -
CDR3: CASSPSNSQETQYF
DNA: TGTGCCAGCAGCCCGTCGAACTCGCAAGAGACCCAGTACTTC

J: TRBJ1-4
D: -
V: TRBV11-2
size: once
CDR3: CASSLGSATNEKLFF
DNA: TGTGCCAGCAGCTTAGGCAGTGCAACTAATGAAAAACTGTTTTTT

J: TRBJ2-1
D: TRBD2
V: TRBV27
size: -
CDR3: CASSLGTSGYYNEQFF
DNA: TGTGCCAGCAGTTTGGGGACTAGCGGGTATTACAATGAGCAGTTCTTC

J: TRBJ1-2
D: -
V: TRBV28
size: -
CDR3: CASSLSRVYGYTF
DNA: TGTGCCAGCAGTTTAAGCAGGGTCTATGGCTACACCTTC

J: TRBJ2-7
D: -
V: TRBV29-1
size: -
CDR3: CSVTGNNSYEQYF
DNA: TGCAGCGTTACAGGGAATAACTCCTACGAGCAGTACTTC

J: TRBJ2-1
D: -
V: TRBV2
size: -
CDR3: CASRLAPSSYNEQFF
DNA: TGTGCCAGCAGGCTAGCTCCGAGCTCCTACAATGAGCAGTTCTTC

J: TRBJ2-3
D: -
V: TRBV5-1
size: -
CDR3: CASSLDGQPPGTQYF
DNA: TGCGCCAGCAGCTTGGACGGACAACCACCCGGTACGCAGTATTTT

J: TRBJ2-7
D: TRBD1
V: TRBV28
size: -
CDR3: CASSLASRGQAPYEQYF
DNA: TGTGCCAGCAGTTTAGCGTCGAGAGGACAGGCCCCCTACGAGCAGTACTTC

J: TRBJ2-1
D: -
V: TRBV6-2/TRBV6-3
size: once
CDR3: CASSYTSFNEQFF
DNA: TGTGCCAGCAGTTATACTAGCTTCAATGAGCAGTTCTTC

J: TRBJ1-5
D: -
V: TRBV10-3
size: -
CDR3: CAIKGDSNQPQHF
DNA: TGTGCCATCAAAGGGGATAGCAATCAGCCCCAGCATTTT

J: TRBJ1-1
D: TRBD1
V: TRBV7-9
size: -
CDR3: CASSLASGTANTEAFF
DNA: TGTGCCAGCAGCTTAGCTTCCGGGACAGCGAACACTGAAGCTTTCTTT

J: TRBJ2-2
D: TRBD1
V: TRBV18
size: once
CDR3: CASADSGGGTGELFF
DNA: TGTGCCAGCGCGGACTCAGGGGGTGGCACCGGGGAGCTGTTTTTT

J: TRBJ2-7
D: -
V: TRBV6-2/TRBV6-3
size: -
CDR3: CASSYGQRAYEQYF
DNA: TGTGCCAGCAGTTACGGGCAGAGGGCCTACGAGCAGTACTTC

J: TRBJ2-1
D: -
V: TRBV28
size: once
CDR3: CASSPPGLSSYNEQFF
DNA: TGTGCCAGCAGTCCACCAGGACTGAGCTCCTACAATGAGCAGTTCTTC

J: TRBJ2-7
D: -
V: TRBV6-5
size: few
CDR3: CAIGQPEYEQYF
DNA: TGTGCCATTGGACAGCCCGAGTACGAGCAGTACTTC

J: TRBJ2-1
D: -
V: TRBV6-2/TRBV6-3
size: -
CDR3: CASSRQGSSNEQFF
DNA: TGTGCCAGCAGTCGGCAGGGCTCTTCCAATGAGCAGTTCTTC

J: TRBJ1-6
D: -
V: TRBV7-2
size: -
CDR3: CASSLGGGGNSPLHF
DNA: TGTGCCAGCAGCTTAGGGGGGGGCGGGAACTCACCCCTCCACTTT

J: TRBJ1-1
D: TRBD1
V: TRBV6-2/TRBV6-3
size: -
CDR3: CASSYDRGFFTEAFF
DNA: TGTGCCAGCAGTTACGACAGGGGGTTTTTCACTGAAGCTTTCTTT

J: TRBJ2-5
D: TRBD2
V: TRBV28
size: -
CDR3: CASRTLAGGQETQYF
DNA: TGTGCCAGCAGGACCCTAGCGGGAGGGCAAGAGACCCAGTACTTC

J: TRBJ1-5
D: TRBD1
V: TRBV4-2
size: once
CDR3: CASSNIRGTGERGNQPQHF
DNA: TGTGCCAGCAGCAATATAAGAGGGACAGGGGAGAGGGGCAATCAGCCCCAGCATTTT

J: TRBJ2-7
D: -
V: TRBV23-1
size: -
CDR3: CASSRAGLEYEQYF
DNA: TGCGCCAGCAGTCGGGCAGGCCTTGAATACGAGCAGTACTTC

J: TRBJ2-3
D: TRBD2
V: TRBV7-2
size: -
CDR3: CASSSQRGHTDTQYF
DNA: TGTGCCAGCAGCTCCCAGCGGGGGCATACAGATACGCAGTATTTT

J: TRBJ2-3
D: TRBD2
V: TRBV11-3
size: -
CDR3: CASSPGTSGRSDTQYF
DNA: TGTGCCAGCAGCCCCGGGACTAGCGGGAGGTCAGATACGCAGTATTTT

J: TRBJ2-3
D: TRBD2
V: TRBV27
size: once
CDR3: CASRRAGGDTQYF
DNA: TGTGCAAGCAGGCGAGCGGGAGGAGATACGCAGTATTTT

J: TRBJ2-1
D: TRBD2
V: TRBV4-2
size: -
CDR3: CASSQPIAGGPLDEQFF
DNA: TGTGCCAGCAGCCAACCCATCGCGGGAGGGCCGTTGGATGAGCAGTTCTTC

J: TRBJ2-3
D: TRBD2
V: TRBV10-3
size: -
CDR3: CAISAPSGRTDTQYF
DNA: TGTGCCATCAGTGCCCCTAGCGGTCGCACAGATACGCAGTATTTT

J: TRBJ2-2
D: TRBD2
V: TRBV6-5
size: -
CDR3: CASRISGRTGELFF
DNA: TGTGCCAGCAGAATTAGCGGGAGGACCGGGGAGCTGTTTTTT

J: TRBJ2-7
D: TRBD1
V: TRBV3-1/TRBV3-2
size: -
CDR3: CASSQEGTGSFYEQYF
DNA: TGTGCCAGCAGCCAAGAAGGGACAGGGAGTTTCTACGAGCAGTACTTC

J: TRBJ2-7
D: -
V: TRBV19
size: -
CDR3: CASSIRRGPSYEQYF
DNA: TGTGCCAGTAGTATCAGGCGGGGTCCCTCCTACGAGCAGTACTTC

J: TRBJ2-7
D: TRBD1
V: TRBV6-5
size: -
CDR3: CASSSPEGGLYHEQYF
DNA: TGTGCCAGCAGTTCCCCTGAAGGGGGCCTCTACCACGAGCAGTACTTC

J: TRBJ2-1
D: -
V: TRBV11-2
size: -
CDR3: CASSLAAYNEQFF
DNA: TGTGCCAGCAGCTTAGCTGCCTACAATGAGCAGTTCTTC